Presented here are 14 T cell receptor beta chains from one specimen sequenced in a study of tumor-infiltrating lymphocytes in localized non-small cell lung cancer. Assay: immunoSEQ multiplex PCR; the TCRdb copy retains only in-frame clones and omits some. The sample comprises about 9,200 clones, approximately 85% of which are singletons, and 9.8% rests with the top ten. The sequenced material came from uninvolved lung tissue not adjacent to the tumor. The receptors come from a human donor with non-small cell lung cancer.

This rearrangement joins TRBV19 to TRBJ2-1, with 13 positions matching TRBD2. The length of the CDR3 is 16 residues. Looked up from germline, CDR1 is LNHDA and CDR2 is SQIVND (reference sequence). Trimming at V came to 4 bases and at J to 5 bases, leaving 5 bases not matched to a gene. CDR3 sequence (DNA): TGTGCCAGTAGTAGCTATGGGACTAGCGGGGACAATGAGCAGTTCTTC. This codes for CASSSYGTSGDNEQFF.

The chain carries TRBV5-6 and TRBJ2-3, with D unresolved. Looked up from germline, CDR1 is SGHDT and CDR2 is YYEEEE. The V end lost 1 base, the J end lost 5 bases, and 5 bases lay between the germline ends. The CDR3 has 12 residues. The CDR3 reads CASSLFGDTQYF. In DNA, the CDR3 is TGTGCCAGCAGCTTGTTTGGAGATACGCAGTATTTT.

V and J are TRBV11-3 and TRBJ2-1; the D gene is possibly TRBD1 (6 bases). The CDR3 spans 14 residues. CDR1 is SGHNT and CDR2 is YENEEA in the germline V gene. V lost 1 base, J lost 7 bases, and 11 bases lay in between. The CDR3 reads CASSLGGQVNEQFF. DNA of the CDR3: TGTGCCAGCAGCTTAGGGGGACAAGTTAATGAGCAGTTCTTC.

The V call is TRBV5-1, the J call TRBJ1-1; D gene ambiguous. The CDR3 has 13 residues. CDR1 and CDR2 (germline): SGHRS, YFSETQ. Trimming removed 0 bases from V and 1 base from J, with 4 bases in between. CDR3 DNA sequence: TGCGCCAGCAGCTTGGACACGAACACTGAAGCTTTCTTT. Residues: CASSLDTNTEAFF.

The chain combines TRBV30 with TRBJ2-1; 10 bases align to TRBD1. Germline-derived CDR1 and CDR2 are GTSNPN and SVGIG (reference sequence). V trimming: 5 bases; J trimming: 5 bases; junction bases outside the gene matches: 9. CDR3 length equals 15 residues. The DNA of the CDR3 is TGTGCCTGGGCATACGACAGGGGGCGTAACAATGAGCAGTTCTTC. Translated, it gives CAWAYDRGRNNEQFF.

The chain recombines TRBV6-1 with TRBJ2-3; 10 nucleotides agree with TRBD2. V dropped 3 bases and J dropped 4; count of bases not matched to a gene: 4. CDR1 is MNHNS, CDR2 SASEGT, per germline. CDR3 size: 15 residues. The DNA for the CDR3 is TGTGCCAGCAGTGAGGGAGCGGGAGGGCCAGATACGCAGTATTTT. Translated: CASSEGAGGPDTQYF.

The chain joins TRBV2 to TRBJ2-3; maybe TRBD2 (5 bases). The CDR3 has 14 residues. The ends were cut back, 5 bases at V and 3 bases at J, with 12 bases in the middle. Germline CDR1 and CDR2: SNHLY and FYNNEI. The CDR3 nucleotides are TGTGCCAGCAGTAATCCACCGGGGACAGATACGCAGTATTTT. The encoded protein is CASSNPPGTDTQYF.

The chain carries TRBV11-2 and TRBJ1-4, with D possibly being TRBD1 (5 bases). The CDR3 has 15 residues. Germline values: CDR1 SGHAT, CDR2 FQNNGV. Trimming stripped 5 bases from V and 4 bases from J, with 14 bases between. The chain's CDR3 is CASSATGLFNEKLFF. In DNA, the CDR3 is TGTGCCAGCAGCGCCACGGGACTCTTTAATGAAAAACTGTTTTTT.

The genes are TRBV28 and TRBJ1-5; D possibly corresponds to TRBD1 (5 bases). Per the germline V gene, CDR1 is MDHEN and CDR2 is SYDVKM. V lost 2 bases and J 5 bases, leaving 7 bases between the germline ends. This CDR3 is 13 amino acids long. The CDR3 DNA reads as TGTGCCAGCAGTTTAGGGGACCATCAGCCCCAGCATTTT. Amino acids: CASSLGDHQPQHF.

Only one count was recorded for this clone. Within the sample, other DNA sequences also encode this same CDR3. This chain connects TRBV9 to TRBJ2-7; D not resolved. Germline V lookup: CDR1 SGDLS, CDR2 YYNGEE. The CDR3 sequence is 13 residues long. V was pared by 0 bases and J by 6 bases, with 10 bases between. The CDR3 region has the DNA TGTGCCAGCAGCGTAGGCCCCGAAGGCGAGCAGTACTTC. Translation gives CASSVGPEGEQYF.

V is TRBV19 and J is TRBJ1-2, with unresolved D. The CDR3 extends over 12 amino acids. Looked up from germline, CDR1 is LNHDA and CDR2 is SQIVND (reference sequence). V lost 7 bases, J lost 4 bases, and 10 bases lay in between. CDR3 DNA sequence: TGTGCCAGTAAGAACCCGGTCTATGGCTACACCTTC. Its protein is CASKNPVYGYTF.

This chain links TRBV5-6 with TRBJ2-3; no clear D. The V end was cut by 0 bases, the J end by 2 bases, with 4 bases between. The CDR3 totals 13 residues. CDR1 is SGHDT, CDR2 YYEEEE, per germline. The CDR3 DNA is TGTGCCAGCAGCTTGGTTGCCACAGATACGCAGTATTTT. Amino acids: CASSLVATDTQYF.

The chain recombines TRBV28 with TRBJ2-5; unclear D gene. CDR3 length: 12 amino acids. CDR1 and CDR2 (germline): MDHEN, SYDVKM. Trimming took 5 bases from V and 6 from J, leaving 10 bases between them. The CDR3 loop reads CASSMVEQTQYF. CDR3 nucleotides: TGTGCCAGCAGTATGGTGGAGCAGACCCAGTACTTC.

The J gene is TRBJ1-2, the V gene TRBV18, with D uncertain. Germline V gene lookup returns CDR1 KGHSH and CDR2 LQKENI. The CDR3 spans 13 residues. With 0 bases removed from V and 8 bases from J, the gap between germline ends came to 10 bases. CDR3 in amino acids: CASSPPTSLGYTF. In DNA form, the CDR3 reads TGTGCCAGCTCACCACCTACAAGTCTAGGCTACACCTTC.